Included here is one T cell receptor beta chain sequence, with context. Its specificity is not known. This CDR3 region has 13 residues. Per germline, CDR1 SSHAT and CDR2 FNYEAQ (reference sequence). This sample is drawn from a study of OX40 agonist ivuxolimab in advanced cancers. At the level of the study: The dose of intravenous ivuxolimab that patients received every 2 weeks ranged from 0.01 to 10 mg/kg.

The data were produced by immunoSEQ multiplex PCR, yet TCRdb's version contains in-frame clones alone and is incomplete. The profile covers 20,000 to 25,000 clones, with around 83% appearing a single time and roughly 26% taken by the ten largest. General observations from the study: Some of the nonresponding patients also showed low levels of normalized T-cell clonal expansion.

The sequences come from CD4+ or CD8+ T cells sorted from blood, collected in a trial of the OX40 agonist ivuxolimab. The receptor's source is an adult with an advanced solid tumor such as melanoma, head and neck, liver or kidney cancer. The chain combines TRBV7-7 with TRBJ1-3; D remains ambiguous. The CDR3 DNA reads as TGTGCTATCGGGTCTTTCTCTGGAAACACCATATATTTT. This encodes CAIGSFSGNTIYF.